The TCR beta chain under discussion was sequenced for a study of blood T cell repertoires in COVID-19. Looking at the study overall: Sources were T cells, B-cell-depleted T cells, or PBMCs; the material itself was cDNA or gDNA.

Methods used by the authors: The authors estimated nucleated cell counts from reference gene primer amplification. Profiled with immunoSEQ multiplex PCR; TCRdb holds only in-frame clones, not every one. V and J calls and clone size are copied from that table; D and trimming were computed from the DNA. The sample holds 300,000 to 350,000 clones, over 75% seen once. The V gene end was trimmed by 0 bases and the J gene end by 10 bases; junction bases not matched to a gene: 9. The germline V gene encodes CDR1 MGHRA and CDR2 YSYEKL. The CDR3 consists of 16 residues. Allocation to cohorts depended on clinical history reported by the participants. Recovery among Cohort 3 donors was established by two negative PCRs, clearance, or symptom resolution.

This chain connects TRBV4-1 to TRBJ1-6; 7 bases are shared with TRBD1. Sequences were obtained from PBMCs or T cells enriched from blood (not recorded which). The TCR originated in a man younger than 45 who had recovered from COVID-19. The DNA of the CDR3 is TGCGCCAGCAGCCAAGATGGGGCAGGGGGTATGTCACCCCTCCACTTT. Amino acids: CASSQDGAGGMSPLHF.